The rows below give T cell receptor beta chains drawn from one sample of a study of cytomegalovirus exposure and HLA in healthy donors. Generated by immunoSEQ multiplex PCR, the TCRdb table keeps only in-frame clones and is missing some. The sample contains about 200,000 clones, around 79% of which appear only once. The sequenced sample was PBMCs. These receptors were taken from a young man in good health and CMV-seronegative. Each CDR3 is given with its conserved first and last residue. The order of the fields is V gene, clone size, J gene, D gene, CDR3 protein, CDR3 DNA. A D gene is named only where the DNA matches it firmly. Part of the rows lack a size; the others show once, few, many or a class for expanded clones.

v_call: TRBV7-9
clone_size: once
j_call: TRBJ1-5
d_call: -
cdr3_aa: CASSLVDQPQHF
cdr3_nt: TGTGCCAGCAGCTTAGTCGATCAGCCCCAGCATTTT

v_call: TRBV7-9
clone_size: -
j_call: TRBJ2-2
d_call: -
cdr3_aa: CASSFTRTENTGELFF
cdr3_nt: TGTGCCAGCAGCTTCACCAGGACAGAAAACACCGGGGAGCTGTTTTTT

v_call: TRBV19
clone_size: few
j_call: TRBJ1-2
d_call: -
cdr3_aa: CASLKLGANYGYTF
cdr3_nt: TGTGCCAGCCTGAAGCTGGGAGCTAACTATGGCTACACCTTC

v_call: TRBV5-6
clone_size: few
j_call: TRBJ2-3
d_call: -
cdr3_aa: CASSSDTDTQYF
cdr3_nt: TGTGCCAGCAGCTCAGACACAGATACGCAGTATTTT

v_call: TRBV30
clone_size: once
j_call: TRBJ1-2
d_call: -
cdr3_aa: CAWSVVNRLSNYGYTF
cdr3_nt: TGTGCCTGGAGTGTAGTGAACAGGCTGTCTAACTATGGCTACACCTTC

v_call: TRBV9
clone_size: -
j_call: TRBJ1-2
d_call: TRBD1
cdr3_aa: CASSARDSNFYGYTF
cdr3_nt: TGTGCCAGCAGCGCCCGGGACAGTAATTTCTATGGCTACACCTTC

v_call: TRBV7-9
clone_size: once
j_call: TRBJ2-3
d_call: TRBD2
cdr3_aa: CASSLERGRSTQYF
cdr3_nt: TGTGCCAGCAGCTTAGAGCGGGGGCGGTCGACGCAGTATTTT

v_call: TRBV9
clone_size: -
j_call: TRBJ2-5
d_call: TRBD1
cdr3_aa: CASSAPGQGALETQYF
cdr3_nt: TGTGCCAGCAGCGCACCGGGACAGGGGGCGTTAGAGACCCAGTACTTC

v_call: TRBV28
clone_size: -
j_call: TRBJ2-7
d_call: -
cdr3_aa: CASSLPAPLAYEQYF
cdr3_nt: TGTGCCAGCAGTTTACCAGCGCCGCTCGCCTACGAGCAGTACTTC

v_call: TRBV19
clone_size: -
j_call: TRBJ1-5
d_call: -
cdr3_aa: CASSMGGVHQPQHF
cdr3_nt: TGTGCCAGTAGTATGGGGGGGGTCCATCAGCCCCAGCATTTT

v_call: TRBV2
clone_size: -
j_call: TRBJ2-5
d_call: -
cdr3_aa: CASSNGKRSFQETQYF
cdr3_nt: TGTGCCAGCAGCAATGGGAAGCGGTCCTTCCAAGAGACCCAGTACTTC

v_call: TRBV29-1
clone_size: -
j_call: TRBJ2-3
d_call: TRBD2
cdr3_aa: CSVYRGLAGDQDTQYF
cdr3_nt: TGCAGCGTATACAGGGGACTAGCGGGGGACCAAGATACGCAGTATTTT

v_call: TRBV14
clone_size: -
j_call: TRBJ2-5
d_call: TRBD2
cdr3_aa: CASSPDSGGARTQYF
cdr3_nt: TGTGCCAGCAGCCCAGATAGCGGGGGGGCCAGGACCCAGTACTTC

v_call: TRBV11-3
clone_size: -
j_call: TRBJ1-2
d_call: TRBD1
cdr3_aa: CASSSLRGDYGYTF
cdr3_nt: TGTGCCAGCAGCTCTCTCAGGGGGGACTATGGCTACACCTTC

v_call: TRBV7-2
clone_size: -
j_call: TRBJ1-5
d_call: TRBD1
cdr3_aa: CASSPDRTNQPQHF
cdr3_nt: TGTGCCAGCAGCCCGGACAGGACAAATCAGCCCCAGCATTTT

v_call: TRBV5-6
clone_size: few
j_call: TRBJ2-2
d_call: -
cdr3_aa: CASSSPAGKSNTGELFF
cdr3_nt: TGTGCCAGCAGCTCGCCGGCGGGGAAATCGAACACCGGGGAGCTGTTTTTT

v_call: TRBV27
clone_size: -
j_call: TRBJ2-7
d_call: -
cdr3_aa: CASSFGGYEQYF
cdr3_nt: TGTGCCAGCAGTTTTGGGGGGTACGAGCAGTACTTC

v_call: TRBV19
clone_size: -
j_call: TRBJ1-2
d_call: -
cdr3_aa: CASSGSNRAANYGYTF
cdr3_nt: TGTGCCAGTAGTGGTTCAAACAGGGCTGCTAACTATGGCTACACCTTC

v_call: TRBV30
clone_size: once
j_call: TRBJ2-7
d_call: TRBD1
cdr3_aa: CAWSRRDRDYEQYF
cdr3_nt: TGTGCCTGGAGCCGTAGGGACAGGGACTACGAGCAGTACTTC

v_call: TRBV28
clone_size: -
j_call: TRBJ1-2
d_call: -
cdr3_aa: CASSLADRIYGYTF
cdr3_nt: TGTGCCAGCAGTTTAGCAGACAGGATTTATGGCTACACCTTC

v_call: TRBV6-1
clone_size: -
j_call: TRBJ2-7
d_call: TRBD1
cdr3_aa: CASPGQGGWEQYF
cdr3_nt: TGTGCCAGCCCGGGACAGGGGGGTTGGGAGCAGTACTTC

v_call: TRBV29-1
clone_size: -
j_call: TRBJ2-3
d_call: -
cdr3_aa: CSGTIYGTDTQYF
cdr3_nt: TGCAGCGGGACAATTTACGGGACAGATACGCAGTATTTT

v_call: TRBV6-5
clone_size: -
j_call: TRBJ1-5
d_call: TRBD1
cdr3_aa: CASSSRQGRSSQHF
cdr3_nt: TGTGCCAGCAGTTCGCGACAGGGCCGTTCGTCCCAGCATTTT

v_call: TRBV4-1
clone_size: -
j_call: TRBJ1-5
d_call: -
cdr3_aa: CASSQEATESNQPQHF
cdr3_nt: TGCGCCAGCAGCCAAGAGGCTACGGAGAGCAATCAGCCCCAGCATTTT

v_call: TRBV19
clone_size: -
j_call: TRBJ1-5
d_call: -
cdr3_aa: CASSTQQGVGPGQPQHF
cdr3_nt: TGTGCCAGTAGTACCCAACAGGGTGTGGGACCCGGTCAGCCCCAGCATTTT

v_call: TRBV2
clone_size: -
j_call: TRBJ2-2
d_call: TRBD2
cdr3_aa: CASSDQLAGPGELFF
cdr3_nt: TGTGCCAGCAGTGATCAACTAGCGGGACCCGGGGAGCTGTTTTTT

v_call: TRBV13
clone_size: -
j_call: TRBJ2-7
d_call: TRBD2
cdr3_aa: CASSLGEREGHEQYF
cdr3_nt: TGTGCCAGCAGCTTAGGGGAGCGGGAGGGCCACGAGCAGTACTTC

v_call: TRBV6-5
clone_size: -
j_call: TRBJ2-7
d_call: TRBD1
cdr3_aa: CASSQIQGYPYEQYF
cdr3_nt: TGTGCCAGCAGTCAAATACAGGGGTACCCCTACGAGCAGTACTTC

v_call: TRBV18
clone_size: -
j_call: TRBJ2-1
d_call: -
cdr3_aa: CASSQGKGDEQFF
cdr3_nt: TGTGCCAGCTCACAGGGTAAGGGGGATGAGCAGTTCTTC

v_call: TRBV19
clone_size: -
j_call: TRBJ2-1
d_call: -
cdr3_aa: CASSPGSSYNEQFF
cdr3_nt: TGTGCCAGTAGTCCGGGTAGCTCCTACAATGAGCAGTTCTTC

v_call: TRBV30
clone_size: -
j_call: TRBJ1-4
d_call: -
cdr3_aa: CAWSVRGTLRSELFF
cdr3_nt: TGTGCCTGGAGTGTACGAGGCACCCTAAGGAGTGAACTGTTTTTT

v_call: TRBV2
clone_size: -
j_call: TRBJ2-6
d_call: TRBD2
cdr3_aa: CATGGDSGANVLTF
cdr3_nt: TGTGCCACGGGGGGGGACTCTGGGGCCAACGTCCTGACTTTC

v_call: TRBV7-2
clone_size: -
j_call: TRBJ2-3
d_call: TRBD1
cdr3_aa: CASSLASGTGGDTQYF
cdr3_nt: TGTGCCAGCAGCTTAGCGTCCGGGACAGGGGGTGATACGCAGTATTTT

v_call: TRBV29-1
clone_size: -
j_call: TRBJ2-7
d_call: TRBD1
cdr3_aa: CSVAFQGASYEQYF
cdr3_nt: TGCAGCGTTGCCTTCCAGGGGGCTAGCTACGAGCAGTACTTC

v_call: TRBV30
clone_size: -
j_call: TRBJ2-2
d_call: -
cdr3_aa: CAWSVGQGGTGELFF
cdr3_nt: TGTGCCTGGAGTGTAGGACAGGGAGGGACCGGGGAGCTGTTTTTT

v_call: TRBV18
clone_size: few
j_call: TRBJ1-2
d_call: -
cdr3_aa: CASSPGSLIGYTF
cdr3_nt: TGTGCCAGCTCACCCGGGTCCCTCATCGGCTACACCTTC

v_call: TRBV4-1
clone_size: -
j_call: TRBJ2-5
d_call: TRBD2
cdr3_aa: CASSLGLDYGETQYF
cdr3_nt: TGCGCCAGCAGTCTCGGACTAGATTATGGAGAGACCCAGTACTTC

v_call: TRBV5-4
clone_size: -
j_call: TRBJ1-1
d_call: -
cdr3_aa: CASSFGGANTEAFF
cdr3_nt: TGTGCCAGCAGCTTCGGTGGGGCGAACACTGAAGCTTTCTTT

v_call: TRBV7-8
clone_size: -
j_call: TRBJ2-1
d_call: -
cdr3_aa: CASSLAAGYREQFF
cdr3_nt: TGTGCCAGCAGCTTAGCGGCGGGTTATCGGGAGCAGTTCTTC

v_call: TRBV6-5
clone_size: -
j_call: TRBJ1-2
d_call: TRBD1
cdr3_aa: CASRLQGGGYTF
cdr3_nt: TGTGCCAGCAGACTCCAGGGGGGAGGCTACACCTTC

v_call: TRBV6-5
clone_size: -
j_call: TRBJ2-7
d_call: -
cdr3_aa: CASSYKRQGPAYEQYF
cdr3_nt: TGTGCCAGCAGTTACAAGAGGCAGGGGCCAGCCTACGAGCAGTACTTC

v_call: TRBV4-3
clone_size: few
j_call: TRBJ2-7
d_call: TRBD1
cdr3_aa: CASSPGQGAREQYF
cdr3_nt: TGCGCCAGCAGCCCGGGACAGGGGGCGAGGGAGCAGTACTTC

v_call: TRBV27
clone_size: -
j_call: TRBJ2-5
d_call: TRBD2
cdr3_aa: CASGPSGAGGSQETQYF
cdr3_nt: TGTGCCAGCGGACCATCCGGGGCGGGAGGTTCCCAAGAGACCCAGTACTTC

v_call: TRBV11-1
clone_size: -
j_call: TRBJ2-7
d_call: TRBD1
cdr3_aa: CASSPGQGYEQYF
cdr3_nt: TGTGCCAGCAGCCCGGGACAGGGTTACGAGCAGTACTTC

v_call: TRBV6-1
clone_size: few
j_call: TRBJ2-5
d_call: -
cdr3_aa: CASTPGGWKETQYF
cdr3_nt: TGTGCCAGCACGCCGGGGGGCTGGAAAGAGACCCAGTACTTC

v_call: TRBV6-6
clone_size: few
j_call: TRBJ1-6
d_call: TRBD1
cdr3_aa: CASITGQAVNSPLHF
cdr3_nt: TGTGCCAGCATAACAGGACAGGCTGTGAATTCACCCCTCCACTTT